Listed here is a single T cell receptor (beta chain). Profiled with immunoSEQ multiplex PCR; TCRdb holds only in-frame clones, not every one. The sample shows under 100,000 clones, roughly 87% of them seen only once. This specimen belongs to a study of blood T cell repertoires in COVID-19. The CDR3 has 13 residues. Losses at the gene ends were 7 bases for V and 3 bases for J; bases not matched to a gene: 4. CDR1 is SNHLY and CDR2 is FYNNEI in the germline V gene. The TCR originated in a male donor with acute or convalescent COVID-19. The chain has TRBV2 and TRBJ2-7, with TRBD1 matching over 9 bases. Sequenced material: peripheral blood. CDR3 amino acids: CASKGTGSYEQYF. The CDR3 coding sequence is TGTGCCAGCAAAGGGACAGGGAGCTACGAGCAGTACTTC.